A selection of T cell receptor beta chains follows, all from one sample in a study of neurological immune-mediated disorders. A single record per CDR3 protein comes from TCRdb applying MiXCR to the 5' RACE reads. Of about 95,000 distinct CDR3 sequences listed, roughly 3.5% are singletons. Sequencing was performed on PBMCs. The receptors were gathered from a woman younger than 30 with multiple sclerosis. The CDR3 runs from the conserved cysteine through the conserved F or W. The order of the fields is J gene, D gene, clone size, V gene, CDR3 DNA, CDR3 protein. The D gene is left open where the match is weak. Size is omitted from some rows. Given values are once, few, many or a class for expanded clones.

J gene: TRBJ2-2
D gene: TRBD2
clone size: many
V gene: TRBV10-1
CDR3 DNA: TGCGCCAGCGGGGGGACTACTTGGGGGGAGCTGTTTTTT
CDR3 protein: CASGGTTWGELFF

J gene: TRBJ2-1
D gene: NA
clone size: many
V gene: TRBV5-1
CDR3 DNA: TGCGCCAGCAGCGCTGGACATGGCCCGCAGTTCTTC
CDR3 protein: CASSAGHGPQFF

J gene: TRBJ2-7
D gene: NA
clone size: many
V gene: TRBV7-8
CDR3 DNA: TGTGCCAGCAGCGTACCGGACAACTCCTACGAGCAGTACTTC
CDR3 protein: CASSVPDNSYEQYF

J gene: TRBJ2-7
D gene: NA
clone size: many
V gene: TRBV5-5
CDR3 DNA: TGTGCCAGCAGACGAACAGGGTCCTACGAGCAGTACTTC
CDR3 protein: CASRRTGSYEQYF

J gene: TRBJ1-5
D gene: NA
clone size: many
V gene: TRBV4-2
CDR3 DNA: TGTGCCAGCAGCCAAGATGAGGTGTTCGGGGATATAGCCAATAGCAATCAGCCCCAGCATTTT
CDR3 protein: CASSQDEVFGDIANSNQPQHF

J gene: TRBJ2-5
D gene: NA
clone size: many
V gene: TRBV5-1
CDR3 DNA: TGCGCCAGCAGCTTCTCCAACCACCAAGAGACCCAGTACTTC
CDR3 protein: CASSFSNHQETQYF

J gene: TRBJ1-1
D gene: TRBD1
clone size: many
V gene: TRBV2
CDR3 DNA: TGTGCCAGCAGAGACAGGGGGCGGGTGACTGAAGCTTTCTTT
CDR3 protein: CASRDRGRVTEAFF

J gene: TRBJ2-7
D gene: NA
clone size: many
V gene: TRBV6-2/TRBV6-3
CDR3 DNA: TGTGCCAGCCGGAAGATCCCGAACCAGGGTGGTTCCTACGAGCAGTACTTC
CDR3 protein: CASRKIPNQGGSYEQYF

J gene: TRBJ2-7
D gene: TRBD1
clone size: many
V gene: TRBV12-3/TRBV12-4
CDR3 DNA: TGTGCCAGCAAGAAGAGGACAGGGGCCTACGAGCAGTACTTC
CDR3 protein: CASKKRTGAYEQYF

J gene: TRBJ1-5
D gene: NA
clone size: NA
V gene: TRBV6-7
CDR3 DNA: TGTGCCAGCAGTCCGCGAGGGCATCAGCCCCAGCATTTT
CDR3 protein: CASSPRGHQPQHF

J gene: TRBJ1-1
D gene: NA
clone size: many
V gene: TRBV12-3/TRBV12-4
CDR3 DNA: TGTGCCAGCAGTCGAGGGTTGGCGAACACTGAAGCTTTCTTT
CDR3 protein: CASSRGLANTEAFF

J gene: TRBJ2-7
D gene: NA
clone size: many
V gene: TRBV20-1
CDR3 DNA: TGCAGTGCGGCCGGGACTGGATCCTACGAGCAGTACTTC
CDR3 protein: CSAAGTGSYEQYF

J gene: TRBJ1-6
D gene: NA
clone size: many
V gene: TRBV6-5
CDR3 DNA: TGTGCCAGCAGTTACTCAGGTGGCGGATCCCTCCACTTT
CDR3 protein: CASSYSGGGSLHF

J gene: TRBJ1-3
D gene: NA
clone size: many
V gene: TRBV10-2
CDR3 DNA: TGCGCCAGCGCCCGGATGAGCTCTGGAAACACCATATATTTT
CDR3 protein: CASARMSSGNTIYF

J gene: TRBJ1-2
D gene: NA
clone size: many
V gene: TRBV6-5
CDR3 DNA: TGTGCCAGCAGTTACTCGCCCTTCCTCTATGGCTACACCTTC
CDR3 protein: CASSYSPFLYGYTF

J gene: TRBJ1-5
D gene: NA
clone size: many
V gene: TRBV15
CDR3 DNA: TGTGCCACCAGCAAGACGACAGCACTATATAGCAATCAGCCCCAGCATTTT
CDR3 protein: CATSKTTALYSNQPQHF

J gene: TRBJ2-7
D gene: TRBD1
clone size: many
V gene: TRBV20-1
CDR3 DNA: TGCAGTGCTTGGGACAGGGGATCCTACGAGCAGTACTTC
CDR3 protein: CSAWDRGSYEQYF

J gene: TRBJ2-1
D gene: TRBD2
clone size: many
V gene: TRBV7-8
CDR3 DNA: TGTGCCAGCAGCTTAGTGCTAGCGGGAGGGCCGGTCAATGAGCAGTTCTTC
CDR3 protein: CASSLVLAGGPVNEQFF

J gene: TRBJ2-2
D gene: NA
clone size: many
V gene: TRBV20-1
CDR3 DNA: TGCAGTGCTAGAGATGGTGGGGGGTTGAACACCGGGGAGCTGTTTTTT
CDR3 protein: CSARDGGGLNTGELFF

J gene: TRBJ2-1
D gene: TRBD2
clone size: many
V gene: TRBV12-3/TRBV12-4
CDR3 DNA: TGTGCCAGCATCAGTTTAGGAGCGGGAGCCGAACTCGAGCAGTTCTTC
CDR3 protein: CASISLGAGAELEQFF

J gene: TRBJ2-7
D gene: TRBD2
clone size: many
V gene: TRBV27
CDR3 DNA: TGTGCCAGCAGACGGACTAGCGGGGGATTCTACGAGCAGTACTTC
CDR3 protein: CASRRTSGGFYEQYF

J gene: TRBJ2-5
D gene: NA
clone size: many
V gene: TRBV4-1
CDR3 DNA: TGCGCCAGCAGCCAAGTGCCGGGACTGCAAGAGACCCAGTACTTC
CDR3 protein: CASSQVPGLQETQYF

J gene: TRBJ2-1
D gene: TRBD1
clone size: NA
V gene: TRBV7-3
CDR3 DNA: TGTGCCAGCAGCGCCGACAGGGCCCACTACAATGAGCAGTTCTTC
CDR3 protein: CASSADRAHYNEQFF

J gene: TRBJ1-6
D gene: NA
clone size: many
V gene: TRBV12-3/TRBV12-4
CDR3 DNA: TGTGCCAGCAGCCGATCACAGGGCAGCTCCTATAATTCACCCCTCCACTTT
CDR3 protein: CASSRSQGSSYNSPLHF

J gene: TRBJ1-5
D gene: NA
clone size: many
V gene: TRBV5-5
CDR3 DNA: TGTGCCAGCAGCTTGGCGACAGTCAGCAATCAGCCCCAGCATTTT
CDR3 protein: CASSLATVSNQPQHF

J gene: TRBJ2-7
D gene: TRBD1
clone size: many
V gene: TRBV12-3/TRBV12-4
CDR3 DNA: TGTGCCAGCAGTTCCCCGGGACAGTTCGCCTACGAGCAGTACTTC
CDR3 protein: CASSSPGQFAYEQYF

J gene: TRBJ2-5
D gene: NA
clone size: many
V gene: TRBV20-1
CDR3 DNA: TGCAGTGCCATACAGGGAACGCAAGAGACCCAGTACTTC
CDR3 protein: CSAIQGTQETQYF

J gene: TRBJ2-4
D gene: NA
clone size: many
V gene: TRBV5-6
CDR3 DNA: TGTGCCAGCAGCTTTACAATCAAAAACATTCAGTACTTC
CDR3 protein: CASSFTIKNIQYF

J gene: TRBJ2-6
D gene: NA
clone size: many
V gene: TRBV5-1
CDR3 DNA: TGCGCCAGCAGCTGGGTCGGGTCTGGGGCCAACGTCCTGACTTTC
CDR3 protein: CASSWVGSGANVLTF

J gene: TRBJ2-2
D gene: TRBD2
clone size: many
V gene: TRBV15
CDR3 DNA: TGTGCCAGAAGCGGGAGTTGGGTCACCGGGGAGCTGTTTTTT
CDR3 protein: CARSGSWVTGELFF

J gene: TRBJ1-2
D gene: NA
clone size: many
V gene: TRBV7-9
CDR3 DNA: TGTGCCAGCAGCTTAGCTTCGGGAGCTGGCTACACCTTC
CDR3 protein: CASSLASGAGYTF

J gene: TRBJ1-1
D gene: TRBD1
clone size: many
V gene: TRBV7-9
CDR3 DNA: TGTGCCAGCAGCCCACAGGGGCCGGCAAGGAACACTGAAGCTTTCTTT
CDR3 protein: CASSPQGPARNTEAFF

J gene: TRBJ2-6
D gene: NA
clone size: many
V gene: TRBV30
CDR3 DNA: TGTGCCTGGAGTGGGGGCCGCTCTGGGGCCAACGTCCTGACTTTC
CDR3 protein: CAWSGGRSGANVLTF

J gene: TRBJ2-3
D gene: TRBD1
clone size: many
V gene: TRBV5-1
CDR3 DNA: TGCGCCAGCAGCTCCGGGACAGATGAAGATACGCAGTATTTT
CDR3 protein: CASSSGTDEDTQYF

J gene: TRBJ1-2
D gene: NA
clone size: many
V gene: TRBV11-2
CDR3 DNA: TGTGCCAGCAGCCCCTTGGGGGCCCATGGCTACACCTTC
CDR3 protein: CASSPLGAHGYTF

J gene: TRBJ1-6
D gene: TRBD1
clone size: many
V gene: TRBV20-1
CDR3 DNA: TGCAGTGCTGTCGACAGGGACCAATATAATTCACCCCTCCACTTT
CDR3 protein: CSAVDRDQYNSPLHF

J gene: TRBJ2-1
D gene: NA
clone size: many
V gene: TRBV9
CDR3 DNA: TGTGCCAGCAGCGCCTATCCGGGCAATGAGCAGTTCTTC
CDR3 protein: CASSAYPGNEQFF

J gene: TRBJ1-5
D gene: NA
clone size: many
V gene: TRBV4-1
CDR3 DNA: TGCGCCAGCAGCCAGACCTCCGGATTTAGCAATCAGCCCCAGCATTTT
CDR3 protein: CASSQTSGFSNQPQHF

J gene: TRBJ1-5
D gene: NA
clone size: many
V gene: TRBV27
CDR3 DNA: TGTGCCAGCAGTTTAGTCCGGGGGCCCAATCAGCCCCAGCATTTT
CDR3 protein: CASSLVRGPNQPQHF

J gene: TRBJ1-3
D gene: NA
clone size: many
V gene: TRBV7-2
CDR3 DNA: TGTGCCAGCAGCTTATTCGGCTCCCAGGCTGGAAACACCATATATTTT
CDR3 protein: CASSLFGSQAGNTIYF

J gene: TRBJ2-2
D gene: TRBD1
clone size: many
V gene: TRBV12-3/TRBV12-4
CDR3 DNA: TGTGCCAGCTGTCGGGGACAGGGGAACACCGGGGAGCTGTTTTTT
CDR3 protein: CASCRGQGNTGELFF

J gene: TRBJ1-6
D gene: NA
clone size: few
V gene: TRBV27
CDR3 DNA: TGTGCCAGCAGTTTTAGGGGGATAGGTTCACCCCTCCACTTT
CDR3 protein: CASSFRGIGSPLHF

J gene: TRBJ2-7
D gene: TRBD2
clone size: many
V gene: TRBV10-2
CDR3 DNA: TGCGCCAGCATGAGCGGGGCTCACTACGAGCAGTACTTC
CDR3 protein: CASMSGAHYEQYF

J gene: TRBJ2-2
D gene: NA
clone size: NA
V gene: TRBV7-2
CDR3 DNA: TGTGCCAGCAGCTTATCCCGGGATGCGAACACCGGGGAGCTGTTTTTT
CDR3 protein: CASSLSRDANTGELFF

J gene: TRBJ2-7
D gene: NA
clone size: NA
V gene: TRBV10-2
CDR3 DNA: TGCGCCAGCAGTGAGGCGGCGGGCCCCCGCTACGAGCAGTACTTC
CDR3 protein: CASSEAAGPRYEQYF

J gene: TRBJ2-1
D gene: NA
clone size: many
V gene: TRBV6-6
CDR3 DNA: TGTGCCACTAGGCGTCAGAGCTCCTACAATGAGCAGTTCTTC
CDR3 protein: CATRRQSSYNEQFF

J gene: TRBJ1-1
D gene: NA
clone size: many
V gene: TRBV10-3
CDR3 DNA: TGTGCCATCGGAGGGGGGGCGGCTGAAGCTTTCTTT
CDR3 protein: CAIGGGAAEAFF

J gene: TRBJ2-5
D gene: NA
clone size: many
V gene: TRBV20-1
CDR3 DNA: TGCAGTGCCCAGCGGTTCCAAGAGACCCAGTACTTC
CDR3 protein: CSAQRFQETQYF

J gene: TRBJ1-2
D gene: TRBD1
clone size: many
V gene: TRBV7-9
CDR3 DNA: TGTGCCAGCAGCCGGGACAGTTATGGCTACACCTTC
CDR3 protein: CASSRDSYGYTF

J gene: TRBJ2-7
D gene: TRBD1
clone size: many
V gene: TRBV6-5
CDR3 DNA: TGTGCCAGCACCCGCGTGGGGGGACAGGCGGCCTACGAGCAGTACTTC
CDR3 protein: CASTRVGGQAAYEQYF

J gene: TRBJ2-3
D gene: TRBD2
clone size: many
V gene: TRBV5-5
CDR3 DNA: TGTGCCAGCAGCCGGGGGACTAGCCCGACGTCAGATACGCAGTATTTT
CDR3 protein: CASSRGTSPTSDTQYF